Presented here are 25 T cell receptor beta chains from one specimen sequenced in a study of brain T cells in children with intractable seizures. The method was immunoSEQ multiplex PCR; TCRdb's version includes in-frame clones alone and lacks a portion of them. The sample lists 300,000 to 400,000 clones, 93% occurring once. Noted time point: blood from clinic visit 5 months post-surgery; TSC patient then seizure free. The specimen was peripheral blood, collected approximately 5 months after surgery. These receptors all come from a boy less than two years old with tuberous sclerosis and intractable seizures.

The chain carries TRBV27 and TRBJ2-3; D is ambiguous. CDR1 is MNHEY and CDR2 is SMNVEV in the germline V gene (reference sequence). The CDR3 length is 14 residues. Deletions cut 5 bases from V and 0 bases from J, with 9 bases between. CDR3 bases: TGTGCCAGCAGTCGGCCCACTAGCACAGATACGCAGTATTTT. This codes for CASSRPTSTDTQYF.

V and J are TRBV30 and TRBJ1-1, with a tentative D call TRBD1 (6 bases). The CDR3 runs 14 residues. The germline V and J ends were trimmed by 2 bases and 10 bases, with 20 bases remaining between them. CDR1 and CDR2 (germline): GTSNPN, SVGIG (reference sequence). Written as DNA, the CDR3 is TGTGCCTGGAGTCTGTTTGGACGCGAAGGGGGAGCTTTCTTT. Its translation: CAWSLFGREGGAFF.

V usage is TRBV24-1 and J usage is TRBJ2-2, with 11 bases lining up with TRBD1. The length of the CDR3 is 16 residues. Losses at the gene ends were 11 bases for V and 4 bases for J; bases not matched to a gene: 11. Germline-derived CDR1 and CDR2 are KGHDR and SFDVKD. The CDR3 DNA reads TGTGCCATCCAAAGCTCCGGGACAGGGGGCACCGGGGAGCTGTTTTTT. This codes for CAIQSSGTGGTGELFF.

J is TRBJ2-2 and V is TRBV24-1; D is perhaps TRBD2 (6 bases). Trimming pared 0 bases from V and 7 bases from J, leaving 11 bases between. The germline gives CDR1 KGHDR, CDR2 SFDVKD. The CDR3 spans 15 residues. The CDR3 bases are TGTGCCACCAGTGATTTGCGGGGCGGGATCGGGGAGCTGTTTTTT. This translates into CATSDLRGGIGELFF.

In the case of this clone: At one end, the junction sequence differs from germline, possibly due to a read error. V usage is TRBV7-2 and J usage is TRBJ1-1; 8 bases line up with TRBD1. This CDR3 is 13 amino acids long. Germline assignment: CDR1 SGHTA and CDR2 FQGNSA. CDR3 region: CASSLGGSGGLGF. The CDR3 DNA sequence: TGTGCCAGCAGCTTGGGGGGGTCAGGGGGCCTTGGGTTT. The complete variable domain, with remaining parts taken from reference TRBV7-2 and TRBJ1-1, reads GAGVSQSPSNKVTEKGKDVELRCDPISGHTALYWYRQSLGQGLEFLIYFQGNSAPDKSGLPSDRFSAERTGGSVSTLTIQRTQQEDSAVYLCASSLGGSGGLGFGQGTRLTVV.

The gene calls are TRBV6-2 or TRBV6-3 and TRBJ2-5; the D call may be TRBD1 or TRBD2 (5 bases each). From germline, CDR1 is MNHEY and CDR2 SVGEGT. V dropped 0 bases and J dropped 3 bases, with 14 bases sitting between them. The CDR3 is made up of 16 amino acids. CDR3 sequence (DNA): TGTGCCAGCAGTTACTCCTTCGGGACGGAAGAAGAGACCCAGTACTTC. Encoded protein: CASSYSFGTEEETQYF.

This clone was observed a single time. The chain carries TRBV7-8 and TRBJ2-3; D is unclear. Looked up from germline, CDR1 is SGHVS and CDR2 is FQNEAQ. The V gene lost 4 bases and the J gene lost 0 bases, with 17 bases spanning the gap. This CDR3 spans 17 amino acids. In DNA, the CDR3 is TGTGCCAGCAGCTCAATGGCCGGACCCCTGAGCACAGATACGCAGTATTTT. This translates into CASSSMAGPLSTDTQYF. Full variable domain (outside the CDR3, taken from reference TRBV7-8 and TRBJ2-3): GAGVSQSPRYKVAKRGQDVALRCDPISGHVSLFWYQQALGQGPEFLTYFQNEAQLDKSGLPSDRFFAERPEGSVSTLKIQRTQQEDSAVYLCASSSMAGPLSTDTQYFGPGTRLTVL.

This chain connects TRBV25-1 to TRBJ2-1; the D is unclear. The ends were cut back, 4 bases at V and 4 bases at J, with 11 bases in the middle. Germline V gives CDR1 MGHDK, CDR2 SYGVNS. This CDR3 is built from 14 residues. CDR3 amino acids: CASSGLGLYNEQFF. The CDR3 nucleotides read TGTGCCAGCAGTGGATTGGGCCTGTACAATGAGCAGTTCTTC.

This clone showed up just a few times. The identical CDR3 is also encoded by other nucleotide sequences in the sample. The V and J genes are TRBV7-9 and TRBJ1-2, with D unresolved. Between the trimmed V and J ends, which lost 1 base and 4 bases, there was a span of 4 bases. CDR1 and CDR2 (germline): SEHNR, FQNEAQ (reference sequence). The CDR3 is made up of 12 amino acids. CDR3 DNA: TGTGCCAGCAGCTTAGAGGGCTATGGCTACACCTTC. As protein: CASSLEGYGYTF.

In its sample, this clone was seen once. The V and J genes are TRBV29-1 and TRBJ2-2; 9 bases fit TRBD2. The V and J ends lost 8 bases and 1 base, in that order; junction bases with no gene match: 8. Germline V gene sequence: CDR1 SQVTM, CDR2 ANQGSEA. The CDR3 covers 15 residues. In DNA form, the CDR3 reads TGCAGCCGCCCAGAGCGGGAGGTGAACACCGGGGAGCTGTTTTTT. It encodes CSRPEREVNTGELFF.

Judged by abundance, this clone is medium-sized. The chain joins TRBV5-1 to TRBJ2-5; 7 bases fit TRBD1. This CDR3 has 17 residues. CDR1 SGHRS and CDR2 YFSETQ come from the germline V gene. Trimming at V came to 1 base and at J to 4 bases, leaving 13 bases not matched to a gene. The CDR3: CASSLYSYRQGRETQYF. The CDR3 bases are TGCGCCAGCAGCTTGTATTCGTACCGACAGGGACGAGAGACCCAGTACTTC.

CDR3 sequence reads: CASSLEPANYGYTF. The CDR3 coding sequence is TGTGCCAGCAGTTTAGAACCCGCTAACTATGGCTACACCTTC. The chain uses TRBV28 and TRBJ1-2; no clear D gene. Germline V CDR1 and CDR2: MDHEN, SYDVKM. The CDR3 spans 14 residues. V was shortened by 2 bases and J by 0 bases, with 7 bases between the two germline ends.

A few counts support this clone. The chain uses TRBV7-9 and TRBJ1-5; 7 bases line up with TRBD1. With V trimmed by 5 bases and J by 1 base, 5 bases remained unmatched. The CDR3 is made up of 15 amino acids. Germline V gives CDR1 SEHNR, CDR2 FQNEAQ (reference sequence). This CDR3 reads CASSPSTGSNQPQHF. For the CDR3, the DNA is TGTGCCAGCAGCCCATCGACAGGGAGCAATCAGCCCCAGCATTTT.

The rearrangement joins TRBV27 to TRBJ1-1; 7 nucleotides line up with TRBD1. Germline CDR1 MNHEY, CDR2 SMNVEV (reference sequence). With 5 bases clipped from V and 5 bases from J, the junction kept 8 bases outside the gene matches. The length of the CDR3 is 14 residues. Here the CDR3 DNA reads TGTGCCAGCAGTATAGAGGGGGCGCGAACTGAAGCTTTCTTT. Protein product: CASSIEGARTEAFF.

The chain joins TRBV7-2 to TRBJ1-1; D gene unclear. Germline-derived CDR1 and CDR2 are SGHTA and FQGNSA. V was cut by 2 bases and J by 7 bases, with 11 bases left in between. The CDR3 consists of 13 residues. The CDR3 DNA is TGTGCCAGCAGCTTACTACCCGAAGGTGAAGCTTTCTTT. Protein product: CASSLLPEGEAFF.

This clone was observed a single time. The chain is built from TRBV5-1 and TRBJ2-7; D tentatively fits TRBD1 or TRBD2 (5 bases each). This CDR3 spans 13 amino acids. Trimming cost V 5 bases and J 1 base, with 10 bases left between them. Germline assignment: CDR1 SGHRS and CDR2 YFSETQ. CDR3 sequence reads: CASSIGASYEQYF. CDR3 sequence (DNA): TGCGCCAGCAGTATCGGGGCTTCCTACGAGCAGTACTTC.

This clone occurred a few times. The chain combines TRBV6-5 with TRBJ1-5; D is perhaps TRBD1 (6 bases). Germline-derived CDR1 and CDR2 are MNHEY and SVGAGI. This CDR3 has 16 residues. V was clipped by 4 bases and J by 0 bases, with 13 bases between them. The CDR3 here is CASSSLVDSSNQPQHF. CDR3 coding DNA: TGTGCCAGCAGTTCCCTCGTGGACAGTAGCAATCAGCCCCAGCATTTT.

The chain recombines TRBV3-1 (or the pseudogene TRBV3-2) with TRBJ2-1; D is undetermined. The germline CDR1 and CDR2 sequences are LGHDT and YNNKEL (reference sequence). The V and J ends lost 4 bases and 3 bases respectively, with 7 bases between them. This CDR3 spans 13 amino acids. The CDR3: CASSPLNYNEQFF. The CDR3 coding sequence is TGTGCCAGCAGCCCACTTAACTACAATGAGCAGTTCTTC.

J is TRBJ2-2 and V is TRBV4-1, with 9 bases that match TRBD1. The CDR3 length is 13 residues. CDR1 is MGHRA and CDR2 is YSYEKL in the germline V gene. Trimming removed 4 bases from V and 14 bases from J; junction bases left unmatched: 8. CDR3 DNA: TGCGCCAGCAGCCTGGCGACAGGGGGTATACTGTTTTTT. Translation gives CASSLATGGILFF.

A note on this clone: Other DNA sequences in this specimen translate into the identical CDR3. The CDR3 coding sequence is TGCGCCAGCAGCCTAGGGACAGGGAAAGAGACCCAGTACTTC. Translating gives CASSLGTGKETQYF. The chain joins TRBV5-1 to TRBJ2-5, with 9 bases identical to TRBD1. V shed 4 bases and J 3 bases; nucleotides not matched to a gene: 4. Germline CDR1 reads SGHRS; CDR2 reads YFSETQ. This CDR3 comprises 14 residues.

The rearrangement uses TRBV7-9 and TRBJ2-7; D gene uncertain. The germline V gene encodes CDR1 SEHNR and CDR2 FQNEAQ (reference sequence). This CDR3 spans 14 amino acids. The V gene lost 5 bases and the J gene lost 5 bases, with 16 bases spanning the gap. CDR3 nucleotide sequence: TGTGCCAGCAGCCCCAACGGTTTGTCCGACGAGCAGTACTTC. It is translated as CASSPNGLSDEQYF.

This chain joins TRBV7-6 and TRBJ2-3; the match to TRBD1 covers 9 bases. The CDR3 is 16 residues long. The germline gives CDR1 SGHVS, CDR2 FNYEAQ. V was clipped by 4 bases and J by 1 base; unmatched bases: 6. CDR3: CASSSWTGDGTDTQYF. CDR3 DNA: TGTGCCAGCAGCTCTTGGACAGGGGATGGCACAGATACGCAGTATTTT.

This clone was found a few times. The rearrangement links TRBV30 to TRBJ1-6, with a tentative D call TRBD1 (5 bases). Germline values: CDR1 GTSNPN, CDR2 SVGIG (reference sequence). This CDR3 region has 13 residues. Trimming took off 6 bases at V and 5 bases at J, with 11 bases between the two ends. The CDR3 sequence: CACERGDNSPLHF. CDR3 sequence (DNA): TGTGCCTGTGAGAGAGGGGATAATTCACCCCTCCACTTT.

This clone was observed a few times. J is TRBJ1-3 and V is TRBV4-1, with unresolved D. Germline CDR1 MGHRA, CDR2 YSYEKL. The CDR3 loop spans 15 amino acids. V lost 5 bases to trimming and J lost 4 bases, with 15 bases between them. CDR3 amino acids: CASSSYKPQGNTIYF. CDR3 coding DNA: TGCGCCAGCAGCTCCTACAAACCACAGGGAAACACCATATATTTT.

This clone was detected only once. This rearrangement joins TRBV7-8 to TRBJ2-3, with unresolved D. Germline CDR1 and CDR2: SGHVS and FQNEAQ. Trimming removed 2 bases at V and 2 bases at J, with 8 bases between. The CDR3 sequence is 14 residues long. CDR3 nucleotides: TGTGCCAGCAGCTTATCCCCCTACACAGATACGCAGTATTTT. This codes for CASSLSPYTDTQYF.